These 4 T cell receptor beta chains were sequenced from one sample in a study of blood T cell repertoires in COVID-19. Measured with immunoSEQ multiplex PCR; TCRdb has only the in-frame clones, and not every one. The repertoire has 95,000 to 150,000 clones, about 80% of them found once; the top ten carry around 37%. Sequenced: peripheral blood. The receptors derive from a man aged 35 to 55 with active or convalescent COVID-19.

CDR3 DNA: TGTGCCAGCAGTTTACTCGGGAACACTGAAGCTTTCTTT. Residues: CASSLLGNTEAFF. The chain is built from TRBV28 and TRBJ1-1, with unresolved D. Germline values: CDR1 MDHEN, CDR2 SYDVKM. This CDR3 comprises 13 residues. V was shortened by 2 bases and J by 1 base, with 5 bases between the two germline ends.

This chain connects TRBV10-1 to TRBJ1-6; D might be TRBD1 (5 bases). This CDR3 region has 16 residues. Germline loops: CDR1 WNHNN, CDR2 SYGVQD (reference sequence). V was shortened by 8 bases and J by 7 bases, with 21 bases between the two germline ends. In nucleotides, the CDR3 is TGCGCCAGCCCACCGGACGCCCCAGGGAGGAATTCACCCCTCCACTTT. Amino acid sequence: CASPPDAPGRNSPLHF.

The chain is built from TRBV18 and TRBJ2-3; 9 nucleotides align to TRBD2. J gave up 6 bases and V 6 bases, and 7 bases lay outside the gene matches. This CDR3 comprises 14 residues. CDR1 and CDR2 (germline): KGHSH, LQKENI. The CDR3: CASSMTSGGDTQYF. Written as DNA, the CDR3 is TGTGCCAGCTCTATGACTAGCGGAGGGGATACGCAGTATTTT.

This sequence joins TRBV10-3 and TRBJ2-1; 10 nucleotides line up with TRBD1. Germline values: CDR1 ENHRY, CDR2 SYGVKD. This CDR3 has 15 amino acids. V shed 4 bases and J 9 bases; nucleotides not matched to a gene: 9. This CDR3 reads CAISGDRGIVGEQFF. DNA of the CDR3: TGTGCCATCAGTGGGGACAGGGGTATAGTTGGTGAGCAGTTCTTC.